Shown below are 10 T cell receptor beta chains from a single sample sequenced in a study of patients and donors after allogeneic stem cell transplantation (dated by TCRdb to the early 2020s). Library preparation was by RT-PCR. Instrument on record: NextSeq 550. TCRdb itself trimmed the public reads at Q25 with fastp, ran MiXCR and retained productive beta chains. Rows with a matching CDR3 protein are joined into one entry that keeps the most common DNA and genes. The sample table records hundreds of thousands of distinct CDR3 sequences; more than 15% of these occur just once. The ten most abundant clones make up 7.2% of the sample. The source material was blood, either unsorted or a sorted T cell fraction (not recorded which). The receptors here all came from a human donor who was either an allogeneic HSCT recipient or a stem cell or donor lymphocyte infusion donor (not recorded which). It is not recorded whose cells these are; they may come from a transplant donor.

This chain links TRBV20-1 with TRBJ1-2; 7 nucleotides align to TRBD1. V was pared by 3 bases and J by 3 bases, with 4 bases of the junction left unmatched. CDR1 and CDR2 (germline): DFQATT, SNEGSKA (reference sequence). This CDR3 region has 13 residues. CDR3 sequence (DNA): TGCAGTGCTAGGGCAGGGGGATACTATGGCTACACCTTC. Residues: CSARAGGYYGYTF.

This clonotype was seen a few times. This chain uses TRBV4-2 with TRBJ1-4; TRBD1 is a possible D gene (5 bases). V lost 0 bases, J lost 5 bases, and 13 bases lay in between. Germline CDR1 and CDR2: LGHNA and YNFKEQ. The CDR3 length is 16 residues. The CDR3: CASSQDPDRPNEKLFF. As DNA, the CDR3 is TGTGCCAGCAGCCAAGATCCCGACAGACCCAATGAAAAACTGTTTTTT.

This clonotype was seen a few times. The chain is built from TRBV6-1 and TRBJ1-2; D gene ambiguous. Germline CDR1 and CDR2: MNHNS and SASEGT. Deletions cut 2 bases from V and 6 bases from J, with 10 bases between. The CDR3 contains 13 residues. The CDR3 DNA follows: TGTGCCAGCAGTGAACGGGGTCCCGATGGCTACACCTTC. This codes for CASSERGPDGYTF.

The chain employs TRBV29-1 and TRBJ2-1, with D unresolved. Per the germline V gene, CDR1 is SQVTM and CDR2 is ANQGSEA. V gave up 0 bases and J gave up 1 base, with 19 bases separating them. CDR3 length: 18 residues. The CDR3 coding sequence is TGCAGCGTTGAAGATTACGTCCCAAACATACTATCCTACAATGAGCAGTTCTTC. Translating gives CSVEDYVPNILSYNEQFF.

This clonotype was detected only a few times. The chain uses TRBV25-1 and TRBJ2-1; 8 positions match TRBD2. CDR1 and CDR2 (germline): MGHDK, SYGVNS. CDR3 size: 18 residues. V shed 2 bases, J shed 0 bases, and the junction held 9 bases outside the gene matches. The CDR3 nucleotides are TGTGCCAGCAGTGAAGGAACTAGCGGACTCCACTCCTACAATGAGCAGTTCTTC. This sequence encodes CASSEGTSGLHSYNEQFF.

This clonotype was recorded a few times. V gene TRBV18 combines with J gene TRBJ2-3; no reliable D call. Deletions cut 2 bases from V and 4 bases from J, with 4 bases between. CDR1 and CDR2 (germline): KGHSH, LQKENI. The CDR3 has 12 residues. The CDR3 sequence: CASSPISDTQYF. CDR3 nucleotide sequence: TGTGCCAGCTCACCAATTTCAGATACGCAGTATTTT.

This clonotype turned up a few times. The CDR3 nucleotides read TGCGCCAGCAGCCCTGGAGGGGGACAAGAGACCCAGTACTTC. Protein sequence: CASSPGGGQETQYF. The V call is TRBV5-1, the J call TRBJ2-5; tentatively, D is TRBD1 or TRBD2 (6 bases each). CDR3 length: 14 residues. Germline V gives CDR1 SGHRS, CDR2 YFSETQ. Trimming left V 4 bases short and J 2 bases short, with 12 bases between. Together with reference TRBV5-1 and TRBJ2-5, the CDR3 gives the full variable domain: KAGVTQTPRYLIKTRGQQVTLSCSPISGHRSVSWYQQTPGQGLQFLFEYFSETQRNKGNFPGRFSGRQFSNSRSEMNVSTLELGDSALYLCASSPGGGQETQYFGPGTRLLVL.

The sample holds many counts of this clonotype. The V gene is TRBV12-3 or TRBV12-4, the J gene TRBJ1-1, with TRBD1 matching over 7 bases. V dropped 5 bases and J dropped 4; count of bases not matched to a gene: 7. This CDR3 contains 14 residues. In nucleotides, the CDR3 is TGTGCCAGCAGTCCCCGGGACAGTAGCACTGAAGCTTTCTTT. It specifies CASSPRDSSTEAFF.

In regard to this clonotype: Compared with germline, one end of the junction differs, possibly owing to a read error. The rearrangement joins TRBV18 to TRBJ1-4; no reliable D call. There are 11 residues in the CDR3. Germline CDR1 KGHSH, CDR2 LQKENI. CDR3 DNA: TGTGCCAGCTCCGAGGAGGCGGAACTTTTTTTT. Encoded protein: CASSEEAELFF.

This clonotype was counted ten times or more. The chain couples TRBV20-1 to TRBJ1-5, with no clear D. This CDR3 comprises 11 residues. V lost 0 bases to trimming and J lost 7 bases, with 4 bases between them. Germline assignment: CDR1 DFQATT and CDR2 SNEGSKA (reference sequence). The CDR3 reads CSARETQPQHF. CDR3 DNA: TGCAGTGCTAGAGAGACACAGCCCCAGCATTTT.